This TCR beta chain came from a study of blood T cell repertoires in COVID-19. Study at large: The United States, Italy and Spain supplied acute and convalescent COVID-19 samples.

The repertoire was sequenced with immunoSEQ multiplex PCR; TCRdb's copy has only in-frame clones and lacks some. The sample contains 200,000 to 250,000 clones, approximately 85% of which appear only once. Seattle's cohort entered during active infection and was followed longitudinally. In this sample, this clone turned up a few times. V shed 3 bases and J shed 5 bases, with 17 bases lying between them. This CDR3 is built from 15 residues. CDR1 is SGDLS, CDR2 YYNGEE, per germline. This sequence joins TRBV9 and TRBJ1-2, with D maybe TRBD1 (6 bases). The source material was peripheral blood. The sequence was collected from a woman in her seventies with COVID-19, enrolled during active disease. The CDR3 nucleotides are TGTGCCAGCAGCGCCGCCCCCGGGACATCTTATGGCTACACCTTC. Translating gives CASSAAPGTSYGYTF.